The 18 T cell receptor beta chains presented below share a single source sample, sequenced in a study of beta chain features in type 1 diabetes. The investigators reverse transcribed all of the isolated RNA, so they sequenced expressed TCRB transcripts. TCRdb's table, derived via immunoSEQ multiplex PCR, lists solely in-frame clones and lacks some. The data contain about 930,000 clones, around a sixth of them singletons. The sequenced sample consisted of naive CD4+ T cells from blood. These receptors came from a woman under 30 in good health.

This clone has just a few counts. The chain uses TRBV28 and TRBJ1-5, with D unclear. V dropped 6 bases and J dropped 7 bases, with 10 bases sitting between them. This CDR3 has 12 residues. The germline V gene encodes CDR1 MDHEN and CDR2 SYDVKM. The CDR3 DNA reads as TGTGCCAGCAGCCCAGGAGGGCAGCCCCAGCATTTT. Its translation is CASSPGGQPQHF.

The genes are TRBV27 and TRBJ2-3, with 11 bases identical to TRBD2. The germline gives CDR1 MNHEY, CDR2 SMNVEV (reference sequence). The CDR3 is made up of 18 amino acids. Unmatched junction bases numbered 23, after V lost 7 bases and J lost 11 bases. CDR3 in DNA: TGTGCCAGCAAATTGTTCGGCTATGCCGGGACTAGCGGTTTATTGCAGTATTTT. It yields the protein CASKLFGYAGTSGLLQYF.

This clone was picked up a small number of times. CDR3 nucleotides: TGTGCCAGCAGTTTAACTCCCACTGAAGCTTTCTTT. Amino acids: CASSLTPTEAFF. J is TRBJ1-1 and V is TRBV28; D remains ambiguous. The germline CDR1 and CDR2 sequences are MDHEN and SYDVKM. The CDR3 has 12 residues. The germline V and J ends were trimmed by 2 bases and 4 bases, with 5 bases remaining between them.

The DNA for the CDR3 is TGCAGCGTGCTCGCCGGCTACACCTTC. As protein: CSVLAGYTF. The V and J genes are TRBV29-1 and TRBJ1-2; D not resolved. CDR3 size: 9 residues. V lost 6 bases, J lost 8 bases, and 7 bases lay in between. The germline V gene has CDR1 SQVTM and CDR2 ANQGSEA.

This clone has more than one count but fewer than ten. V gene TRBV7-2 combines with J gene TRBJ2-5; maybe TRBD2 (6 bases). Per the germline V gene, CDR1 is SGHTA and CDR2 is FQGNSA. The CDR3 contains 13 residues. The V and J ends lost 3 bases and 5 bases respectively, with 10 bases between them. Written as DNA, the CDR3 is TGTGCCAGCAGCTTCCCTGCGGGGGAGACCCAGTACTTC. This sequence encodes CASSFPAGETQYF. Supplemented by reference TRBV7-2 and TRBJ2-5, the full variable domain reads GAGVSQSPSNKVTEKGKDVELRCDPISGHTALYWYRQSLGQGLEFLIYFQGNSAPDKSGLPSDRFSAERTGGSVSTLTIQRTQQEDSAVYLCASSFPAGETQYFGPGTRLLVL.

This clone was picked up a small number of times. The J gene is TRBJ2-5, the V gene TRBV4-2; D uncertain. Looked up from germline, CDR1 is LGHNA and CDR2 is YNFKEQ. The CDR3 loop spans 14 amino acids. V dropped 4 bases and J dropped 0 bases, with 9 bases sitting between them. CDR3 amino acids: CASSPTMYQETQYF. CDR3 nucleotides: TGTGCCAGCAGCCCAACCATGTACCAAGAGACCCAGTACTTC.

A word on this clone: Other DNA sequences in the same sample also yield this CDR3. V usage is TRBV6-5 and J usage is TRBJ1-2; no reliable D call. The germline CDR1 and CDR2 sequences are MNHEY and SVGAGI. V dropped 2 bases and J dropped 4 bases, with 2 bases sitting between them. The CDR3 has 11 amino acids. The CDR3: CASSYLYGYTF. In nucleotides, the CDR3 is TGTGCCAGCAGTTACCTCTATGGCTACACCTTC.

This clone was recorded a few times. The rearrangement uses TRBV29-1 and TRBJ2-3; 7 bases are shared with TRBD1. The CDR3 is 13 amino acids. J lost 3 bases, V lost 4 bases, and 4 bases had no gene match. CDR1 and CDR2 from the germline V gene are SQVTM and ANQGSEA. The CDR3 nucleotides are TGCAGCGTTGGTAAGGGGGCAACAGATACGCAGTATTTT. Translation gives CSVGKGATDTQYF.

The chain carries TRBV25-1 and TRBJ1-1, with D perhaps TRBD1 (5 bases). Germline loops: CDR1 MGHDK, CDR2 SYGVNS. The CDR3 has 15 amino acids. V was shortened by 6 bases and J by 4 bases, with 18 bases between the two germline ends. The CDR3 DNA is TGTGCCAGCAGCCCTGCCGGGGGGGTACGCACTGAAGCTTTCTTT. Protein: CASSPAGGVRTEAFF.

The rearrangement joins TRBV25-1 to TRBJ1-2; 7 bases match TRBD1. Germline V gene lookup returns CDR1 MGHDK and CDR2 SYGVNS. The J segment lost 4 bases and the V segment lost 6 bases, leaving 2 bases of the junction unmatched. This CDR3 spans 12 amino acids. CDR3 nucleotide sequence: TGTGCCAGCAGGGGGACAGCCTATGGCTACACCTTC. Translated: CASRGTAYGYTF.

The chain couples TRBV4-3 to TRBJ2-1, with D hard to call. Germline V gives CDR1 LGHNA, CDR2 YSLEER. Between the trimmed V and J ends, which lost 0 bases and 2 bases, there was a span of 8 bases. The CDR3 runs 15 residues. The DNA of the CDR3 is TGCGCCAGCAGCCAAGATCCAAGTACCTACAATGAGCAGTTCTTC. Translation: CASSQDPSTYNEQFF.

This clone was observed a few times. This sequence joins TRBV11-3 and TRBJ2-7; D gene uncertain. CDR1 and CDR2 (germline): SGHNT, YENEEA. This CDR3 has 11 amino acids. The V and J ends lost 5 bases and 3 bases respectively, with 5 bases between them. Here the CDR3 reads CASSEYYEQYF. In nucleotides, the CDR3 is TGTGCCAGCAGCGAATACTACGAGCAGTACTTC.

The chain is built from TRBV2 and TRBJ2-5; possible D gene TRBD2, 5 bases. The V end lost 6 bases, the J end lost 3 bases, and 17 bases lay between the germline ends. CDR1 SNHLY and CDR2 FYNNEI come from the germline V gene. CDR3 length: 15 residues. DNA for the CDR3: TGTGCCAGCAGCGCTACCCCGGGAAATGAAGAGACCCAGTACTTC. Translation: CASSATPGNEETQYF.

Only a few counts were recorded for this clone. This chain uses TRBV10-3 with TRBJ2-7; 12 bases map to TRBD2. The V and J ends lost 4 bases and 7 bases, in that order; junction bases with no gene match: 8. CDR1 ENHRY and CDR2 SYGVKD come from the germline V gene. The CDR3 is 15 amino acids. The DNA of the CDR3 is TGTGCCATCAGTGCCGGGACTAGCGGGCGGCGGGAGCAGTACTTC. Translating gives CAISAGTSGRREQYF.

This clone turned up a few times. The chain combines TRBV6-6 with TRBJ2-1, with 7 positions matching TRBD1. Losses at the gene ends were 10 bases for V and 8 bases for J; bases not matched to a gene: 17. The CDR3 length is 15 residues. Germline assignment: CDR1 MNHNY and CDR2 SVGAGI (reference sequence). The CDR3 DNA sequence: TGTGCCATTCAACCCGACAGGGCCGGTGGTTATGAGCAGTTCTTC. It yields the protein CAIQPDRAGGYEQFF.

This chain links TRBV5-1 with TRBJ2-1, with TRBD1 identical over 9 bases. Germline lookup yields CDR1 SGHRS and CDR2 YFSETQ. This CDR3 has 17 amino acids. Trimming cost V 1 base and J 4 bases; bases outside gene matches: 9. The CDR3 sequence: CASSLLAGQGRYNEQFF. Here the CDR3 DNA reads TGCGCCAGCAGCTTGTTGGCAGGACAGGGGAGATACAATGAGCAGTTCTTC.

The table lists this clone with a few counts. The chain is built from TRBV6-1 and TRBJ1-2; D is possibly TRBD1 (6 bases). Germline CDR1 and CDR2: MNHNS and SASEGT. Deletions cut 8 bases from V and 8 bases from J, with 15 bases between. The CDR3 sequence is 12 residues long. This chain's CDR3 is CASSGTRVGYTF. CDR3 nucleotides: TGTGCCAGCTCCGGGACACGCGTGGGCTACACCTTC.

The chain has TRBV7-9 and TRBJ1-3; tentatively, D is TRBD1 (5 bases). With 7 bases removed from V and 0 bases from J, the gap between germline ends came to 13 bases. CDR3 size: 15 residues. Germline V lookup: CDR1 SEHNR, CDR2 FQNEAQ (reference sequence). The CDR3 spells CASTRTLVSGNTIYF. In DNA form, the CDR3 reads TGTGCCAGCACCAGGACACTCGTCTCTGGAAACACCATATATTTT.